The next 22 T cell receptor beta chains were all read from a single sample in a study of blood T cell repertoires in COVID-19. TCRdb keeps only in-frame clones here, not all; method: immunoSEQ multiplex PCR. The sample has about 49,000 clones, 85% to 95% seen once. The sequenced material came from peripheral blood. Receptor source: a man aged 55 to 70 with COVID-19, enrolled during active disease.

For this clone: The limits of the CDR3 on the DNA are not certain, so only TCRdb's listed CDR3 is given. The V and J genes are TRBV15 and TRBJ2-7; TRBD1 is the table's D call, not checked against the DNA. From germline, CDR1 is LNHNV and CDR2 YYDKDF (reference sequence). 18 amino acids form the CDR3, both terminal residues included. The CDR3 protein is CATSIQMSPGASSYEQYF.

V is TRBV1 and J is TRBJ2-5; TRBD2 reflects the table's D call only, with no check against the DNA. TRBV1 counts as a pseudogene. The CDR3 runs to 15 residues. CDR3 coding DNA: TGCACCAGCAGCCAAGAGGCTAGCGGCCAAGAGACCCAGTACTTC. It codes for CTSSQEASGQETQYF.

The chain links TRBV5-1 to TRBJ1-3, with 7 bases aligning to TRBD1. The ends lost 5 bases at V and 0 bases at J; junction bases unmatched: 11. The CDR3 consists of 17 residues. The germline gives CDR1 SGHRS, CDR2 YFSETQ. DNA of the CDR3: TGCGCCAGCAGTTTATACCCTACAGGGGACTCTGGAAACACCATATATTTT. Protein: CASSLYPTGDSGNTIYF.

This rearrangement joins TRBV9 to TRBJ1-2; 10 bases are a match to TRBD1. Germline V gene lookup returns CDR1 SGDLS and CDR2 YYNGEE. With V trimmed by 4 bases and J by 12 bases, 9 bases remained unmatched. The CDR3 is 13 residues long. CDR3 sequence (DNA): TGTGCCAGCAGCATCCCGGGACAGGGGCGTCACACCTTC. Its translation is CASSIPGQGRHTF.

This clone was seen just once. The chain employs TRBV5-1 and TRBJ1-2; D unclear. The germline V gene encodes CDR1 SGHRS and CDR2 YFSETQ. V was shortened by 5 bases and J by 1 base, with 6 bases between the two germline ends. CDR3 length: 12 residues. CDR3 loop: CASSSSNYGYTF. The CDR3 DNA is TGCGCCAGCAGTTCTAGTAACTATGGCTACACCTTC.

The chain carries TRBV6-5 and TRBJ2-7; 8 positions match TRBD1. Per the germline V gene, CDR1 is MNHEY and CDR2 is SVGAGI. V was pared by 5 bases and J by 4 bases, with 10 bases of the junction left unmatched. The CDR3 is 15 amino acids. The CDR3 DNA sequence: TGTGCCAGCAGTCCTGGTGGCAGGGGGCCGTACGAGCAGTACTTC. It is translated as CASSPGGRGPYEQYF.

The chain links TRBV28 to TRBJ2-3; 13 bases map to TRBD2. There are 16 residues in the CDR3. Trimming took 6 bases from V and 6 from J; bases not matched to a gene: 9. Germline-derived CDR1 and CDR2 are MDHEN and SYDVKM. CDR3 in amino acids: CASSLWTSGSIDTQYF. As DNA, the CDR3 is TGTGCCAGCAGCCTGTGGACTAGCGGGAGTATCGATACGCAGTATTTT.

The V gene is TRBV19, the J gene TRBJ2-2; 10 positions match TRBD1. From germline, CDR1 is LNHDA and CDR2 SQIVND (reference sequence). The CDR3 contains 15 residues. V gave up 4 bases and J gave up 5 bases; unmatched junction bases: 4. The DNA of the CDR3 is TGTGCCAGTAGTAAACGGGACAGGGGAACCGGGGAGCTGTTTTTT. This encodes CASSKRDRGTGELFF.

The chain is built from TRBV18 and TRBJ1-2, with 8 bases lining up with TRBD1. The CDR3 is made up of 14 amino acids. V shed 2 bases, J shed 4 bases, and the junction held 3 bases outside the gene matches. The germline V gene has CDR1 KGHSH and CDR2 LQKENI. This chain's CDR3 is CASSPGTGPYGYTF. DNA for the CDR3: TGTGCCAGCTCACCAGGGACAGGACCCTATGGCTACACCTTC.

The chain employs TRBV28 and TRBJ2-2, with 7 positions matching TRBD2. The CDR3 loop spans 15 amino acids. Germline V gives CDR1 MDHEN, CDR2 SYDVKM. With V trimmed by 5 bases and J by 5 bases, 8 bases remained unmatched. This chain's CDR3 is CASSSMGGLTGELFF. DNA of the CDR3: TGTGCCAGCAGTAGTATGGGAGGGTTAACCGGGGAGCTGTTTTTT. The full variable domain, completed using reference TRBV28 and TRBJ2-2, is DVKVTQSSRYLVKRTGEKVFLECVQDMDHENMFWYRQDPGLGLRLIYFSYDVKMKEKGDIPEGYSVSREKKERFSLILESASTNQTSMYLCASSSMGGLTGELFFGEGSRLTVL.

The chain recombines TRBV6-5 with TRBJ1-2; D may be TRBD1 (5 bases). This CDR3 is 13 amino acids long. The V end lost 6 bases, the J end lost 7 bases, and 15 bases lay between the germline ends. From germline, CDR1 is MNHEY and CDR2 SVGAGI. CDR3 coding DNA: TGTGCCAGCAGCCAAACAGGCGCCGGTGGCTACACCTTC. Translating it yields CASSQTGAGGYTF.

The chain has TRBV4-1 and TRBJ2-3, with 11 bases identical to TRBD2. Trimming removed 0 bases from V and 0 bases from J; junction bases left unmatched: 8. The CDR3 runs to 19 residues. The V gene's germline CDR1 is MGHRA and CDR2 YSYEKL. In nucleotides, the CDR3 is TGCGCCAGCAGCCAAGATTGGCCTAGCGGGGGGTCTAGCACAGATACGCAGTATTTT. Encoded protein: CASSQDWPSGGSSTDTQYF.

The chain links TRBV5-4 to TRBJ2-2, with D perhaps matching TRBD1 (6 bases). V was cut by 1 base and J by 4 bases, with 8 bases left in between. The germline CDR1 and CDR2 sequences are SGHNT and YYREEE (reference sequence). This CDR3 is built from 14 residues. The CDR3 loop is CASSLTGLTGELFF. The CDR3 DNA sequence: TGTGCCAGCAGCTTGACAGGGCTCACCGGGGAGCTGTTTTTT. The entire variable domain, with the rest obtained from reference TRBV5-4 and TRBJ2-2, is as follows: ETGVTQSPTHLIKTRGQQVTLRCSSQSGHNTVSWYQQALGQGPQFIFQYYREEENGRGNFPPRFSGLQFPNYSSELNVNALELDDSALYLCASSLTGLTGELFFGEGSRLTVL.

CDR3 residues: CASSTRSGDRTGNTIYF. The CDR3 nucleotides read TGTGCCAGTAGTACCCGATCGGGGGATAGGACTGGAAACACCATATATTTT. V and J are TRBV19 and TRBJ1-3; D may be TRBD1 (5 bases). Germline V lookup: CDR1 LNHDA, CDR2 SQIVND (reference sequence). Trimming pared 4 bases from V and 2 bases from J, leaving 18 bases between. CDR3 length equals 17 residues.

The J gene is TRBJ2-5, the V gene TRBV10-3; 7 bases align to TRBD2. This CDR3 has 15 amino acids. V was pared by 3 bases and J by 2 bases, with 6 bases of the junction left unmatched. CDR1 and CDR2 from the germline V gene are ENHRY and SYGVKD. CDR3 sequence (DNA): TGTGCCATCAGTGAAAGCGGGACCCTACAAGAGACCCAGTACTTC. Translating gives CAISESGTLQETQYF.

V is TRBV25-1 and J is TRBJ2-1; tentatively, D is TRBD2 (7 bases). With 6 bases removed from V and 6 bases from J, the gap between germline ends came to 24 bases. Germline CDR1 and CDR2: MGHDK and SYGVNS. The CDR3 extends over 17 amino acids. CDR3 sequence: CASRALSGTKGGNEQFF. CDR3 nucleotide sequence: TGTGCCAGCAGGGCACTTTCCGGGACTAAAGGGGGCAATGAGCAGTTCTTC.

This clone was found once. The rearrangement uses TRBV2 and TRBJ2-7, with 7 bases fitting TRBD2. The CDR3 is 14 residues long. Trimming removed 6 bases from V and 0 bases from J; junction bases left unmatched: 5. The germline gives CDR1 SNHLY, CDR2 FYNNEI. The CDR3 DNA is TGTGCCAGCAGCGTGGGGGGGAGCTCCTACGAGCAGTACTTC. Translating gives CASSVGGSSYEQYF.

The chain carries TRBV28 and TRBJ2-1; possibly TRBD2 for D (6 bases). V was trimmed by 6 bases and J by 10 bases, leaving 28 bases between them. This CDR3 has 17 residues. Looked up from germline, CDR1 is MDHEN and CDR2 is SYDVKM. The CDR3 region has the DNA TGTGCCAGCAGAGACCTGAGCTGGAGGGGAGAAAGAGGGGAGCAGTTCTTC. It is translated as CASRDLSWRGERGEQFF.

The CDR3 sequence is CASSQGGRGRNTEAFF. The CDR3 DNA follows: TGCGCCAGCAGCCAAGGAGGCAGGGGGCGGAACACTGAAGCTTTCTTT. The genes are TRBV4-1 and TRBJ1-1; 8 bases map to TRBD1. Germline assignment: CDR1 MGHRA and CDR2 YSYEKL. J gave up 1 base and V 1 base, and 5 bases lay outside the gene matches. The CDR3 is 16 amino acids.

The rearrangement links TRBV18 to TRBJ1-5, with D possibly TRBD1 on 5 matching bases. The CDR3 extends over 13 amino acids. The V gene lost 3 bases and the J gene lost 5 bases, with 8 bases spanning the gap. Germline CDR1 KGHSH, CDR2 LQKENI. CDR3 sequence: CASSPDSHQPQHF. In DNA, the CDR3 is TGTGCCAGCTCACCCGACAGTCATCAGCCCCAGCATTTT. The entire variable domain, with the rest obtained from reference TRBV18 and TRBJ1-5, is as follows: NAGVMQNPRHLVRRRGQEARLRCSPMKGHSHVYWYRQLPEEGLKFMVYLQKENIIDESGMPKERFSAEFPKEGPSILRIQQVVRGDSAAYFCASSPDSHQPQHFGDGTRLSIL.

The chain combines TRBV19 with TRBJ2-7; 8 bases align to TRBD2. The V segment lost 4 bases and the J segment 2 bases; nucleotides outside the gene matches: 7. CDR3 length equals 15 residues. Germline values: CDR1 LNHDA, CDR2 SQIVND (reference sequence). CDR3 bases: TGTGCCAGTAGTACCTCCGGGACTAGTGCCTACGAGCAGTACTTC. Protein product: CASSTSGTSAYEQYF.

This chain links TRBV7-5 with TRBJ2-7; the D call TRBD2 from the table was never checked on the DNA. TRBV7-5 is termed a pseudogene. The CDR3 sequence is 17 residues long. The CDR3 DNA sequence: TGTGCCAGAAGCTTCCGGGGAGCCGGCCCCCCATTCTACGAGCAGTACTTC. Protein product: CARSFRGAGPPFYEQYF.